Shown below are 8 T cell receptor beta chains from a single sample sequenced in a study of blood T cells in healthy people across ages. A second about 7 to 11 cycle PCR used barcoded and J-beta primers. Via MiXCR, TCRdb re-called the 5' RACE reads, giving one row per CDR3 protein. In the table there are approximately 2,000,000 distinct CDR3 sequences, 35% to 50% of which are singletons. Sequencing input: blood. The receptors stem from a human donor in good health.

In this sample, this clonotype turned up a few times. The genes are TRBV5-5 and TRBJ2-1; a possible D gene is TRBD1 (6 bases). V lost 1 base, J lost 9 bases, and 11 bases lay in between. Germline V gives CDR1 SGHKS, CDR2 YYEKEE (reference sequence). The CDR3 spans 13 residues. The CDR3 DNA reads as TGTGCCAGCAGCTTGCTGACAGGCCGTGAGCAGTTCTTC. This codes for CASSLLTGREQFF.

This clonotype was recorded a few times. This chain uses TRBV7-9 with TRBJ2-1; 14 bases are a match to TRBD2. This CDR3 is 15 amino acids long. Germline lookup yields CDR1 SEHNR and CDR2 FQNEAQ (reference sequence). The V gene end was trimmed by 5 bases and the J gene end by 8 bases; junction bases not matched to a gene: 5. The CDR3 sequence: CASSRGLAGADEQFF. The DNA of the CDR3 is TGTGCCAGCAGCCGGGGACTAGCGGGGGCCGATGAGCAGTTCTTC. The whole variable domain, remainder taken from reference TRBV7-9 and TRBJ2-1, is DTGVSQNPRHKITKRGQNVTFRCDPISEHNRLYWYRQTLGQGPEFLTYFQNEAQLEKSRLLSDRFSAERPKGSFSTLEIQRTEQGDSAMYLCASSRGLAGADEQFFGPGTRLTVL.

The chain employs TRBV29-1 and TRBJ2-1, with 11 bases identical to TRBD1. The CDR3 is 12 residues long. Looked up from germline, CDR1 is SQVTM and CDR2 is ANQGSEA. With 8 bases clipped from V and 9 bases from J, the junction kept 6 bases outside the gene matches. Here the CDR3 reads CSTGQGAVEQFF. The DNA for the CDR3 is TGCAGCACCGGACAGGGGGCGGTTGAGCAGTTCTTC.

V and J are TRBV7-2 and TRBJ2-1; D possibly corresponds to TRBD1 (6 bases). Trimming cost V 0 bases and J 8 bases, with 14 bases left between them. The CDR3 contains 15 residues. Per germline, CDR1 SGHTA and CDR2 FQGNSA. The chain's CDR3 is CASSLALTGPHEQFF. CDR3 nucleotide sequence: TGTGCCAGCAGCTTAGCCCTAACAGGGCCCCATGAGCAGTTCTTC.

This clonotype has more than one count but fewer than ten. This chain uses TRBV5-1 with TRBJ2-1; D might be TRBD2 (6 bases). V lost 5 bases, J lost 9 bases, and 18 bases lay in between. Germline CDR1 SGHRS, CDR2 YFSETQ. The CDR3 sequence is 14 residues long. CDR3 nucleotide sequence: TGCGCCAGCAGGAGTACGGGGATGGGGGGTGAGCAGTTCTTC. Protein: CASRSTGMGGEQFF.

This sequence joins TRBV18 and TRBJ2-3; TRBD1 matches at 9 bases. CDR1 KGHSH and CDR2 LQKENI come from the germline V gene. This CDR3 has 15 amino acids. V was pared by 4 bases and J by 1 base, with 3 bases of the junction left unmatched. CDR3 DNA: TGTGCCAGCTCACATCGGACAGGGGGCACAGATACGCAGTATTTT. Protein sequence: CASSHRTGGTDTQYF.

CDR3 bases: TGTGCCACCAGTGAGTCTGGGAACGAGCAGTTCTTC. Amino acid sequence: CATSESGNEQFF. The chain has TRBV24-1 and TRBJ2-1, with D unclear. Trimming left V 4 bases short and J 10 bases short, with 10 bases between. Germline V lookup: CDR1 KGHDR, CDR2 SFDVKD. The CDR3 runs 12 residues.

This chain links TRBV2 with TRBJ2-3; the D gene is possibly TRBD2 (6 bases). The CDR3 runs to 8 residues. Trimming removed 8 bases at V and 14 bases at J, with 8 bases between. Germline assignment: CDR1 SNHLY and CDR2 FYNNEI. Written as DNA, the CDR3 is TGTGCCAGCGGGAGGTCGTATTTT. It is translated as CASGRSYF.